A single sample gave rise to the 16 T cell receptor beta chains below, sequenced in a study of identical twins. A single record per CDR3 protein comes from TCRdb applying MiXCR to the 5' RACE reads. The sample has approximately 670,000 distinct CDR3 sequences; around 6% are singletons. Material for sequencing was naive T cells sorted from blood. Source of these receptors: a man aged 18 to 30 in good health.

The rearrangement links TRBV2 to TRBJ1-2; 11 bases line up with TRBD1. CDR3 length: 14 residues. Germline CDR1 reads SNHLY; CDR2 reads FYNNEI. Losses at the gene ends were 6 bases for V and 4 bases for J; bases not matched to a gene: 4. CDR3 coding DNA: TGTGCCAGCAGACCGGGACAGGGGGTCTATGGCTACACCTTC. Translating it yields CASRPGQGVYGYTF.

This clonotype was found many times. The rearrangement uses TRBV11-2 and TRBJ1-3; a possible D gene is TRBD1 (6 bases). In germline, CDR1 is SGHAT, CDR2 FQNNGV. This CDR3 contains 19 residues. V shed 3 bases and J shed 0 bases, with 21 bases lying between them. The CDR3 bases are TGTGCCAGCAGCTTTAACCGACAGGTGCTGACCCACTCTGGAAACACCATATATTTT. Translating it yields CASSFNRQVLTHSGNTIYF.

As regards this clonotype: Germline is not matched at one junction end, which may reflect a read error. J is TRBJ2-6 and V is TRBV6-1; a weak D match, TRBD1 (5 bases). CDR1 and CDR2 (germline): MNHNS, SASEGT. The CDR3 totals 15 residues. The CDR3: CASNRVFGGANVLTF. The CDR3 DNA sequence: TGTGCCAGCAATCGGGTGTTTGGTGGGGCTAACGTCCTGACTTTC.

Ten or more counts support this clonotype. The rearrangement links TRBV20-1 to TRBJ2-2; TRBD1 might be the D (6 bases). Germline CDR1 reads DFQATT; CDR2 reads SNEGSKA (reference sequence). V lost 0 bases, J lost 1 base, and 15 bases lay in between. This CDR3 has 17 amino acids. CDR3 residues: CSARDRIRTVNTGELFF. The CDR3 nucleotides are TGCAGTGCTAGAGATCGGATCAGGACAGTGAACACCGGGGAGCTGTTTTTT.

This clonotype was detected only a few times. J is TRBJ1-4 and V is TRBV3-1; D gene unclear. The V gene's germline CDR1 is LGHDT and CDR2 YNNKEL (reference sequence). The germline V and J ends were trimmed by 4 bases and 8 bases, with 5 bases remaining between them. CDR3 length equals 11 residues. The CDR3 spells CASSLYEKLFF. CDR3 nucleotides: TGTGCCAGCAGCCTGTACGAAAAACTGTTTTTT. Variable domain in full (rest from reference TRBV3-1 and TRBJ1-4): DTAVSQTPKYLVTQMGNDKSIKCEQNLGHDTMYWYKQDSKKFLKIMFSYNNKELIINETVPNRFSPKSPDKAHLNLHINSLELGDSAVYFCASSLYEKLFFGSGTQLSVL.

This clonotype appeared many times. V usage is TRBV29-1 and J usage is TRBJ1-1; D is uncertain. Germline V gene lookup returns CDR1 SQVTM and CDR2 ANQGSEA. The V end was cut by 6 bases, the J end by 2 bases, with 10 bases between. This CDR3 region has 12 residues. The CDR3 bases are TGCAGCGTGGCTACAGCTAACACTGAAGCTTTCTTT. Its translation: CSVATANTEAFF.

This clonotype was seen many times. The chain recombines TRBV27 with TRBJ2-1; 12 nucleotides line up with TRBD2. The ends lost 4 bases at V and 8 bases at J; junction bases unmatched: 6. The length of the CDR3 is 15 residues. Germline V gene sequence: CDR1 MNHEY, CDR2 SMNVEV (reference sequence). The CDR3 spells CASSSPTSGRDEQFF. As DNA, the CDR3 is TGTGCCAGCAGTTCACCGACTAGCGGGAGAGATGAGCAGTTCTTC.

This clonotype was observed at least ten times. This sequence joins TRBV14 and TRBJ2-1, with D possibly being TRBD2 (6 bases). The length of the CDR3 is 14 residues. Trimming took off 4 bases at V and 7 bases at J, with 14 bases between the two ends. Germline V gives CDR1 SGHDN, CDR2 FVKESK. CDR3 DNA: TGTGCCAGCAGCCGAGGGAGGCCCTCGAATGAGCAGTTCTTC. Translating it yields CASSRGRPSNEQFF.

This clonotype appeared a few times. The chain joins TRBV7-9 to TRBJ2-3, with D possibly being TRBD1 or TRBD2 (5 bases each). Germline V lookup: CDR1 SEHNR, CDR2 FQNEAQ (reference sequence). The CDR3 is made up of 15 amino acids. V was pared by 5 bases and J by 3 bases, with 15 bases between. CDR3 DNA sequence: TGTGCCAGCAGCCGGGACGTAGTCAGGACAGATACGCAGTATTTT. Its translation: CASSRDVVRTDTQYF.

This clonotype was recorded a few times. This rearrangement joins TRBV7-9 to TRBJ2-3, with 8 bases that match TRBD1. This CDR3 has 14 amino acids. Trimming removed 4 bases from V and 6 bases from J; junction bases left unmatched: 6. Per germline, CDR1 SEHNR and CDR2 FQNEAQ (reference sequence). CDR3 coding DNA: TGTGCCAGCAGCTCTCGACAGGGGTTTGATACGCAGTATTTT. Its protein product is CASSSRQGFDTQYF.

In its sample, this clonotype was seen many times. The chain couples TRBV29-1 to TRBJ2-1; possible D gene TRBD2, 6 bases. CDR3 length: 14 residues. The germline V gene encodes CDR1 SQVTM and CDR2 ANQGSEA. Trimming stripped 1 base from V and 0 bases from J, with 7 bases between. As DNA, the CDR3 is TGCAGCGTTGAAGGGGAGGTCTCCTACAATGAGCAGTTCTTC. Its protein product is CSVEGEVSYNEQFF.

This clonotype has a handful of counts. The gene calls are TRBV20-1 and TRBJ1-2; 8 nucleotides match TRBD1. The trim removed 5 bases at V and 3 bases at J, leaving 11 bases unmatched. Germline lookup yields CDR1 DFQATT and CDR2 SNEGSKA (reference sequence). This CDR3 contains 15 residues. As DNA, the CDR3 is TGCAGTGCTCCACGTCCCGGGACAGGAGACTATGGCTACACCTTC. Translation gives CSAPRPGTGDYGYTF.

In this sample, this clonotype turned up many times. CDR3 in DNA: TGCAGTGCTAGCGGGAGGGACAACACAGATACGCAGTATTTT. Translating it yields CSASGRDNTDTQYF. J is TRBJ2-3 and V is TRBV20-1, with TRBD2 matching over 8 bases. The CDR3 loop spans 14 amino acids. Looked up from germline, CDR1 is DFQATT and CDR2 is SNEGSKA (reference sequence). V was clipped by 3 bases and J by 2 bases; unmatched bases: 4.

This clonotype was observed at least ten times. The rearrangement uses TRBV20-1 and TRBJ1-1; D is unclear. V lost 0 bases and J lost 11, with 19 bases in between. CDR3 length: 14 amino acids. CDR1 is DFQATT, CDR2 SNEGSKA, per germline (reference sequence). The CDR3 DNA is TGCAGTGCTAGAGATCTCGCCTCGGTTTTGGGGGCTTTCTTT. Residues: CSARDLASVLGAFF.

In its sample, this clonotype was seen many times. The CDR3 region has the DNA TGCGCCAGCAGCTTGGCCAGTCCCGGGGAGCTGTTTTTT. It encodes CASSLASPGELFF. V usage is TRBV5-1 and J usage is TRBJ2-2, with D unresolved. The germline V and J ends were trimmed by 0 bases and 6 bases, with 6 bases remaining between them. The CDR3 covers 13 residues. Germline assignment: CDR1 SGHRS and CDR2 YFSETQ.

The chain joins TRBV19 to TRBJ1-1; unclear D gene. Germline loops: CDR1 LNHDA, CDR2 SQIVND (reference sequence). The V and J ends lost 7 bases and 6 bases respectively, with 15 bases between them. The CDR3 totals 13 residues. CDR3 protein: CASTGRVIAEAFF. The CDR3 DNA reads TGTGCCAGTACCGGTAGGGTAATAGCTGAAGCTTTCTTT.